These 28 T cell receptor beta chains were sequenced from one sample in a study of blood T cell repertoires in COVID-19. Repertoires were generated with immunoSEQ multiplex PCR, while TCRdb's copy carries only in-frame clones and drops some. The table shows about 200,000 clones, with more than 70% occurring only once. Sequencing was performed on PBMCs or T cells enriched from blood (not recorded which). The receptor set was obtained from a woman under 30 who had recovered from COVID-19.

The V call is TRBV30, the J call TRBJ1-5; the match to TRBD1 covers 7 bases. V gave up 0 bases and J gave up 5 bases; unmatched junction bases: 4. This CDR3 contains 14 residues. The germline V gene has CDR1 GTSNPN and CDR2 SVGIG (reference sequence). In DNA, the CDR3 is TGTGCCTGGAGTGTGACAGGGCAGGATCAGCCCCAGCATTTT. Its translation: CAWSVTGQDQPQHF. Complete variable domain (other parts from reference TRBV30 and TRBJ1-5): SQTIHQWPATLVQPVGSPLSLECTVEGTSNPNLYWYRQAAGRGLQLLFYSVGIGQISSEVPQNLSASRPQDRQFILSSKKLLLSDSGFYLCAWSVTGQDQPQHFGDGTRLSIL.

The J gene is TRBJ2-1, the V gene TRBV6-5; D is possibly TRBD2 (5 bases). Trimming left V 5 bases short and J 4 bases short, with 9 bases between. The germline gives CDR1 MNHEY, CDR2 SVGAGI. CDR3 length: 13 residues. CDR3 loop: CASSNGLYNEQFF. CDR3 nucleotides: TGTGCCAGCAGTAACGGACTTTACAATGAGCAGTTCTTC.

This clone was observed a single time. The chain carries TRBV28 and TRBJ2-3; unclear D gene. Germline V gene data show CDR1 as MDHEN and CDR2 as SYDVKM. This CDR3 has 14 residues. V was trimmed by 5 bases and J by 0 bases, leaving 9 bases between them. This CDR3 is CASSPPGSTDTQYF. CDR3 nucleotides: TGTGCCAGCAGTCCTCCCGGTAGCACAGATACGCAGTATTTT.

The chain links TRBV6-5 to TRBJ1-1; 8 bases match TRBD1. This CDR3 region has 14 residues. CDR1 and CDR2 (germline): MNHEY, SVGAGI. V lost 7 bases to trimming and J lost 1 base; unmatched junction nucleotides: 5. In DNA, the CDR3 is TGTGCCAGCACCGGACAGGGACGGAACACTGAAGCTTTCTTT. It encodes CASTGQGRNTEAFF.

The chain joins TRBV20-1 to TRBJ2-5; TRBD2 is a possible D gene (6 bases). Trimming shortened V by 5 bases and J by 2 bases, and 6 bases separated the two germline ends. Germline CDR1 and CDR2: DFQATT and SNEGSKA (reference sequence). The length of the CDR3 is 11 residues. The CDR3 coding sequence is TGCAGTGCTGGGGGGCAAGAGACCCAGTACTTC. This translates into CSAGGQETQYF.

The rearrangement joins TRBV19 to TRBJ2-2, with a weak D call TRBD1 (5 bases). Germline loops: CDR1 LNHDA, CDR2 SQIVND (reference sequence). The CDR3 extends over 15 amino acids. Trimming pared 3 bases from V and 4 bases from J, leaving 12 bases between. The CDR3 region is CASSIRQGGTGELFF. The CDR3 DNA reads TGTGCCAGTAGTATTAGGCAGGGTGGCACCGGGGAGCTGTTTTTT. Complete variable domain (other parts from reference TRBV19 and TRBJ2-2): DGGITQSPKYLFRKEGQNVTLSCEQNLNHDAMYWYRQDPGQGLRLIYYSQIVNDFQKGDIAEGYSVSREKKESFPLTVTSAQKNPTAFYLCASSIRQGGTGELFFGEGSRLTVL.

The chain joins TRBV9 to TRBJ2-3, with 8 bases matching TRBD2. Per the germline V gene, CDR1 is SGDLS and CDR2 is YYNGEE. The CDR3 sequence is 15 residues long. V lost 5 bases and J lost 3; bases outside the gene matches: 8. Here the CDR3 reads CASSLPAGATDTQYF. In DNA form, the CDR3 reads TGTGCCAGCAGTCTTCCAGCGGGGGCGACAGATACGCAGTATTTT.

J is TRBJ1-1 and V is TRBV7-2; no clear D. This CDR3 is built from 13 residues. Germline V gives CDR1 SGHTA, CDR2 FQGNSA. V lost 5 bases and J lost 2, with 9 bases in between. The CDR3 nucleotides are TGTGCCAGCAGCCCTTCACTAAACACTGAAGCTTTCTTT. Its translation is CASSPSLNTEAFF.

The chain employs TRBV6-5 and TRBJ2-5, with 11 bases that match TRBD2. The length of the CDR3 is 15 residues. The germline V gene has CDR1 MNHEY and CDR2 SVGAGI. The V gene end was trimmed by 6 bases and the J gene end by 5 bases; junction bases not matched to a gene: 8. The CDR3 protein is CASRRLWTSGETQYF. CDR3 bases: TGTGCCAGCAGGAGACTTTGGACTAGCGGGGAGACCCAGTACTTC.

CDR3 region: CASSQGESTEAFF. The CDR3 DNA sequence: TGTGCCAGCAGCCAGGGGGAGAGCACTGAAGCTTTCTTT. V is TRBV2 and J is TRBJ1-1; the match to TRBD1 covers 7 bases. V was pared by 6 bases and J by 4 bases, with 5 bases of the junction left unmatched. The CDR3 totals 13 residues. Germline CDR1 reads SNHLY; CDR2 reads FYNNEI.

The rearrangement joins TRBV9 to TRBJ1-4, with D unresolved. With 0 bases removed from V and 7 bases from J, the gap between germline ends came to 13 bases. In germline, CDR1 is SGDLS, CDR2 YYNGEE. The CDR3 covers 15 residues. CDR3 residues: CASSVGSTSGEKLFF. CDR3 DNA: TGTGCCAGCAGCGTAGGTTCAACTTCGGGTGAAAAACTGTTTTTT.

The rearrangement uses TRBV19 and TRBJ2-2; possibly TRBD1 for D (5 bases). V gave up 8 bases and J gave up 0 bases, with 16 bases separating them. This CDR3 contains 16 residues. Germline V CDR1 and CDR2: LNHDA, SQIVND (reference sequence). The CDR3 protein is CASSTPRRANTGELFF. The CDR3 nucleotides read TGTGCCAGTTCCACCCCCCGCAGGGCGAACACCGGGGAGCTGTTTTTT. The variable domain in full, completed from reference TRBV19 and TRBJ2-2, reads DGGITQSPKYLFRKEGQNVTLSCEQNLNHDAMYWYRQDPGQGLRLIYYSQIVNDFQKGDIAEGYSVSREKKESFPLTVTSAQKNPTAFYLCASSTPRRANTGELFFGEGSRLTVL.

This chain joins TRBV19 and TRBJ2-5; D unresolved. Trimming removed 3 bases at V and 4 bases at J, with 9 bases between. This CDR3 contains 13 residues. Germline CDR1 is LNHDA and CDR2 is SQIVND (reference sequence). The CDR3: CASSIPPRETQYF. CDR3 coding DNA: TGTGCCAGTAGTATTCCCCCCCGAGAGACCCAGTACTTC. The whole variable domain, filled in from reference TRBV19 and TRBJ2-5, reads DGGITQSPKYLFRKEGQNVTLSCEQNLNHDAMYWYRQDPGQGLRLIYYSQIVNDFQKGDIAEGYSVSREKKESFPLTVTSAQKNPTAFYLCASSIPPRETQYFGPGTRLLVL.

The chain is built from TRBV19 and TRBJ1-1; D uncertain. CDR3 size: 14 residues. Trimming removed 5 bases from V and 2 bases from J, with 12 bases in between. CDR1 and CDR2 (germline): LNHDA, SQIVND (reference sequence). The DNA of the CDR3 is TGTGCCAGTAGTCAATCAGTTTATAACACTGAAGCTTTCTTT. Translation gives CASSQSVYNTEAFF.

This sequence joins TRBV13 and TRBJ2-5; 11 bases line up with TRBD2. V lost 3 bases and J lost 2; bases outside the gene matches: 5. This CDR3 spans 16 amino acids. Germline V lookup: CDR1 PRHDT, CDR2 FYEKMQ (reference sequence). CDR3 amino acids: CASSFTSGGLQETQYF. For the CDR3, the DNA is TGTGCCAGCAGCTTTACTAGCGGGGGCCTGCAAGAGACCCAGTACTTC.

The chain has TRBV3-1 (or the pseudogene TRBV3-2) and TRBJ2-7; 10 nucleotides match TRBD2. Germline lookup yields CDR1 LGHDT and CDR2 YNNKEL (reference sequence). There are 16 residues in the CDR3. Trimming removed 1 base from V and 2 bases from J; junction bases left unmatched: 5. CDR3 protein: CASSQVTSGATYEQYF. Written as DNA, the CDR3 is TGTGCCAGCAGCCAAGTAACTAGCGGGGCTACCTACGAGCAGTACTTC.

The rearrangement links TRBV7-3 to TRBJ2-2, with TRBD2 as a possible D gene (5 bases). CDR1 SGHTA and CDR2 FQGTGA come from the germline V gene. Trimming removed 5 bases from V and 7 bases from J, with 20 bases in between. The CDR3 contains 16 residues. CDR3 amino acids: CASSPSGVVGYGELFF. CDR3 coding DNA: TGTGCCAGCAGCCCCTCCGGGGTGGTCGGGTACGGGGAGCTGTTTTTT.

This sequence joins TRBV7-9 and TRBJ2-3; 7 positions match TRBD1. CDR3 length equals 16 residues. The ends lost 3 bases at V and 5 bases at J; junction bases unmatched: 11. Looked up from germline, CDR1 is SEHNR and CDR2 is FQNEAQ (reference sequence). In nucleotides, the CDR3 is TGTGCCAGCAGCTTTACCCGACAGGGAGAGGGAGATACGCAGTATTTT. This sequence encodes CASSFTRQGEGDTQYF.

The J gene is TRBJ2-3, the V gene TRBV10-3; D is unresolved. Germline-derived CDR1 and CDR2 are ENHRY and SYGVKD. There are 13 residues in the CDR3. The ends were cut back, 3 bases at V and 2 bases at J, with 6 bases in the middle. In DNA, the CDR3 is TGTGCCATCAGTGACAGATTCACAGATACGCAGTATTTT. This encodes CAISDRFTDTQYF.

CDR3 protein: CAIQRGLETDTQYF. CDR3 sequence (DNA): TGTGCCATTCAACGGGGTCTAGAAACAGATACGCAGTATTTT. The chain is built from TRBV2 and TRBJ2-3, with D tentatively TRBD2 (5 bases). The CDR3 has 14 amino acids. CDR1 is SNHLY, CDR2 FYNNEI, per germline. Trimming stripped 10 bases from V and 3 bases from J, with 17 bases between. Looking up the rest from reference TRBV2 and TRBJ2-3 gives the full variable domain: EPEVTQTPSHQVTQMGQEVILRCVPISNHLYFYWYRQILGQKVEFLVSFYNNEISEKSEIFDDQFSVERPDGSNFTLKIRSTKLEDSAMYFCAIQRGLETDTQYFGPGTRLTVL.

The chain links TRBV28 to TRBJ1-5; 7 nucleotides line up with TRBD1. Germline V gene lookup returns CDR1 MDHEN and CDR2 SYDVKM. J gave up 5 bases and V 2 bases, and 6 bases lay outside the gene matches. The length of the CDR3 is 15 residues. The CDR3 loop is CASSLVPGGYQPQHF. As DNA, the CDR3 is TGTGCCAGCAGTTTAGTGCCAGGGGGTTATCAGCCCCAGCATTTT.

J is TRBJ2-7 and V is TRBV7-9, with 7 nucleotides matching TRBD1. The V and J ends lost 5 bases and 10 bases, in that order; junction bases with no gene match: 8. This CDR3 is 12 amino acids long. Germline-derived CDR1 and CDR2 are SEHNR and FQNEAQ (reference sequence). CDR3 residues: CASSPSRDSQYF. As DNA, the CDR3 is TGTGCCAGCAGCCCTAGCCGGGACAGTCAGTACTTC.

J is TRBJ2-7 and V is TRBV29-1; 7 positions match TRBD1. V lost 3 bases to trimming and J lost 2 bases; unmatched junction nucleotides: 4. The CDR3 is 13 amino acids. The V gene's germline CDR1 is SQVTM and CDR2 ANQGSEA. In DNA form, the CDR3 reads TGCAGCGTTGAGTGGGACAGAACCTACGAGCAGTACTTC. It translates to CSVEWDRTYEQYF.

J is TRBJ2-7 and V is TRBV27, with D perhaps matching TRBD1 (5 bases). Germline V CDR1 and CDR2: MNHEY, SMNVEV (reference sequence). V lost 5 bases, J lost 4 bases, and 12 bases lay in between. The CDR3 is 13 amino acids. The CDR3 here is CASSPATDYEQYF. In DNA form, the CDR3 reads TGTGCCAGCAGTCCAGCGACAGATTACGAGCAGTACTTC.

The V call is TRBV10-1, the J call TRBJ1-3; 11 nucleotides line up with TRBD1. Germline lookup yields CDR1 WNHNN and CDR2 SYGVQD (reference sequence). The CDR3 sequence is 21 residues long. Unmatched junction bases numbered 19, after V lost 3 bases and J lost 3 bases. The CDR3 sequence: CASSEAGDRGSRGHLGNTIYF. CDR3 coding DNA: TGCGCCAGCAGTGAAGCGGGGGACAGGGGGTCGCGTGGGCACCTTGGAAACACCATATATTTT.

Here the CDR3 DNA reads TGTGCCAGCAGTGTGACAGGTTCGAGTGAAAAACTGTTTTTT. This encodes CASSVTGSSEKLFF. The rearrangement links TRBV25-1 to TRBJ1-4; TRBD1 might be the D (6 bases). There are 14 residues in the CDR3. Germline V lookup: CDR1 MGHDK, CDR2 SYGVNS. Trimming left V 4 bases short and J 7 bases short, with 13 bases between.

The chain joins TRBV5-1 to TRBJ1-3; D might be TRBD1 (6 bases). CDR1 is SGHRS and CDR2 is YFSETQ in the germline V gene. V gave up 0 bases and J gave up 3 bases, with 10 bases separating them. There are 15 residues in the CDR3. The CDR3 DNA reads as TGCGCCAGCAGCTTGGTCGGGACATTTGGAAACACCATATATTTT. Its protein is CASSLVGTFGNTIYF.

This clone showed up just a few times. The V gene is TRBV6-1, the J gene TRBJ2-7; tentatively, D is TRBD1 (6 bases). Germline lookup yields CDR1 MNHNS and CDR2 SASEGT. Trimming removed 1 base at V and 2 bases at J, with 12 bases between. CDR3 length: 15 amino acids. The CDR3 is CASSEVTGVPYEQYF. Written as DNA, the CDR3 is TGTGCCAGCAGTGAAGTGACAGGAGTCCCCTACGAGCAGTACTTC.